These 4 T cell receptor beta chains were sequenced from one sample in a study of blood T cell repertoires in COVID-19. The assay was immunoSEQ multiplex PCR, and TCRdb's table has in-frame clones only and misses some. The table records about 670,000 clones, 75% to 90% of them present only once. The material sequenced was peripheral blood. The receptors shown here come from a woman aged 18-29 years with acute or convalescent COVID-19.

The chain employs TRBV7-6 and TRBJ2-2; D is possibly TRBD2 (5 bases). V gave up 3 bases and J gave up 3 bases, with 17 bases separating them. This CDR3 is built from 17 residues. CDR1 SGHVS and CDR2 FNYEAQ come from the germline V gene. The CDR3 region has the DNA TGTGCCAGCAGCTTCACCGATCTGGGAGTGGACACCGGGGAGCTGTTTTTT. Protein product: CASSFTDLGVDTGELFF.

The CDR3 spells CASSGQGPDTQYF. CDR3 DNA: TGTGCCAGCAGCGGACAGGGGCCAGATACGCAGTATTTT. The chain uses TRBV4-2 and TRBJ2-3, with 9 bases fitting TRBD1. J gave up 4 bases and V 5 bases, and 1 base lay outside the gene matches. CDR3 length equals 13 residues. The V gene's germline CDR1 is LGHNA and CDR2 YNFKEQ.

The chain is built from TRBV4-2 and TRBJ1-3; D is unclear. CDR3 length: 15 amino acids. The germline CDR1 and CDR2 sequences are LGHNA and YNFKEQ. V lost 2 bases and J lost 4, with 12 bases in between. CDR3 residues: CASSQNRPQGNTIYF. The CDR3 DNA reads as TGTGCCAGCAGCCAAAATCGTCCCCAGGGAAACACCATATATTTT.

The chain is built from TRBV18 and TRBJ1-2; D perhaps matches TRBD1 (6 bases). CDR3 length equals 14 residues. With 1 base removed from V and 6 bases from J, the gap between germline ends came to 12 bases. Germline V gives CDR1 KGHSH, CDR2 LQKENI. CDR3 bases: TGTGCCAGCTCACCACGGGAAGGGGGTGATGGCTACACCTTC. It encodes CASSPREGGDGYTF.